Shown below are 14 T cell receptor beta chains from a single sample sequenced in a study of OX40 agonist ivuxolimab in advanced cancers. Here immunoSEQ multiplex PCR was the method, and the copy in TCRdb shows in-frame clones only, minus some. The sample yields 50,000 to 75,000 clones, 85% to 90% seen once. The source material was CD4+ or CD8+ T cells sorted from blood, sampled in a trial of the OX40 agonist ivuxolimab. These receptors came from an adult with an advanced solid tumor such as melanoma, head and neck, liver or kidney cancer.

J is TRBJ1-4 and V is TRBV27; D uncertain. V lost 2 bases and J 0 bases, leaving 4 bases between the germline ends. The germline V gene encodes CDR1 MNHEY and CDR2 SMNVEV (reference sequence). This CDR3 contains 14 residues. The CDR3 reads CASSLQSTNEKLFF. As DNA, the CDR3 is TGTGCCAGCAGTTTACAGTCAACTAATGAAAAACTGTTTTTT.

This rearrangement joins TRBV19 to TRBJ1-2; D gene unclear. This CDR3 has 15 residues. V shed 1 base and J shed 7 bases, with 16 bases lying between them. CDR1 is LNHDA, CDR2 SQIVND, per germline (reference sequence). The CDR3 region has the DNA TGTGCCAGTAGTATAGTCCCGGGTGTAAGTTTTGGCTACACCTTC. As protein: CASSIVPGVSFGYTF.

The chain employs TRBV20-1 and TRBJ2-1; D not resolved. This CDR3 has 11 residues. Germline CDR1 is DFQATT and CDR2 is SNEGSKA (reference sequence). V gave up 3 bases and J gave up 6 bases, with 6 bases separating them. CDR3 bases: TGCAGTGCTAGTAACCTCAATGAGCAGTTCTTC. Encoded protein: CSASNLNEQFF.

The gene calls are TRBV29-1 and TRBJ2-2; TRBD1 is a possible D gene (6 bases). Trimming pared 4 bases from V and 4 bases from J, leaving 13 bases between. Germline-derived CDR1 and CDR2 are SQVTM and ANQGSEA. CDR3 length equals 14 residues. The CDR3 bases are TGCAGCGTTGCCAGGGGCCTCAGCACCGGGGAGCTGTTTTTT. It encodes CSVARGLSTGELFF.

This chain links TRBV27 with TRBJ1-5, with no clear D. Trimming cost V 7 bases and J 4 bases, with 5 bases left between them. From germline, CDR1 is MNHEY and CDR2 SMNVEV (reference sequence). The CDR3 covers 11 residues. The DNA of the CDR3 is TGTGCCAGCACCATGAATCAGCCCCAGCATTTT. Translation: CASTMNQPQHF.

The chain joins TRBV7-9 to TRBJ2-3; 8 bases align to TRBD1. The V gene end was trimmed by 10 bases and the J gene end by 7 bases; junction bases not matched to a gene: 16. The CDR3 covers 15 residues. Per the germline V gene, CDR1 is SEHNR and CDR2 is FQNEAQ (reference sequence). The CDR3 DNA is TGTGCCATAAGGGCCCAGGGGGCTACTCCATATACGCAGTATTTT. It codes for CAIRAQGATPYTQYF.

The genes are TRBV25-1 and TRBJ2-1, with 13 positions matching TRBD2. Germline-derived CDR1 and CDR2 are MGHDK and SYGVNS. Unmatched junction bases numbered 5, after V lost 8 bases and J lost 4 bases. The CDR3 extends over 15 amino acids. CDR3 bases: TGTGCCAGCGAAGGACTAGCGGGGGTTTACAATGAGCAGTTCTTC. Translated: CASEGLAGVYNEQFF.

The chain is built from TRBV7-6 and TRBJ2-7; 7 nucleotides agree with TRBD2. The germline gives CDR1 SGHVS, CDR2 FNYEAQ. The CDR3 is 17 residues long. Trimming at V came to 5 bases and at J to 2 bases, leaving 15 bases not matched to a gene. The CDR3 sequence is CASSEYPSGSLAYEQYF. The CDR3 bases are TGTGCCAGCAGCGAGTATCCTAGCGGCAGTTTGGCCTACGAGCAGTACTTC.

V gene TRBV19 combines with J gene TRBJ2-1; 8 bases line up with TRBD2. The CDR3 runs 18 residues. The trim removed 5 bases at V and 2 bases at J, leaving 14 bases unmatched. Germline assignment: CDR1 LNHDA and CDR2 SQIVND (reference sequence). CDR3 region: CASSSAGERGTAYNEQFF. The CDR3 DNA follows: TGTGCCAGTAGTTCGGCCGGGGAGCGGGGGACGGCCTACAATGAGCAGTTCTTC.

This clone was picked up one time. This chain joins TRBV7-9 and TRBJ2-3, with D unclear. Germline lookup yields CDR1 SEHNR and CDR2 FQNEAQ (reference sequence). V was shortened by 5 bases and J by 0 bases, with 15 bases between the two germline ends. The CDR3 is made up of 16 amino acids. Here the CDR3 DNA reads TGTGCCAGCAGCCTTTCGACTGATCCTAGCACAGATACGCAGTATTTT. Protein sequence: CASSLSTDPSTDTQYF.

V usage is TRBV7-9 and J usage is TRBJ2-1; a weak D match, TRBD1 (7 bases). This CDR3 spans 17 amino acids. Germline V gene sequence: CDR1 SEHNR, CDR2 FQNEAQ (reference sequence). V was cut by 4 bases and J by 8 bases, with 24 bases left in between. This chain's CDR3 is CASSSLLDREVGDEQFF. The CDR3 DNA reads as TGTGCCAGCAGCTCCTTACTTGACAGGGAGGTCGGCGATGAGCAGTTCTTC.

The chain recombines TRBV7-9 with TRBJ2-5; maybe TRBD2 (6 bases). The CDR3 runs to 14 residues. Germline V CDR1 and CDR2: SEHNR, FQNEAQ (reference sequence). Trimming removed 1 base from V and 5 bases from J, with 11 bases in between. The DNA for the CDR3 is TGTGCCAGCAGCTTAGTTCGCGGGATGGAGACCCAGTACTTC. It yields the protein CASSLVRGMETQYF.

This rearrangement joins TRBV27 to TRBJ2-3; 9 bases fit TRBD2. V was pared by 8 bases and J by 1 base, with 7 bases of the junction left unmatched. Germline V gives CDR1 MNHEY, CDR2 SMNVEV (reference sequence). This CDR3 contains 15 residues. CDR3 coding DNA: TGTGCCAGCTCATCACTAGCGGGTGGCACAGATACGCAGTATTTT. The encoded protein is CASSSLAGGTDTQYF.

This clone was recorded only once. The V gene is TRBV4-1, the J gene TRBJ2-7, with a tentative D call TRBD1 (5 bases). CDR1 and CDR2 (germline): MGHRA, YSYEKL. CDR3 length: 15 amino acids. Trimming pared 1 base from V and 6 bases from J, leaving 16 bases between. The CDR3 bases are TGCGCCAGCAGCCAAGGCGCTGGGATGGGGCCCGAGCAGTACTTC. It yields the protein CASSQGAGMGPEQYF.